One sample yielded the 16 T cell receptor beta chains listed below, sequenced in a study of post-analysis software for immune sequencing data. Findings and limits, study-wide: Relative to controls, patients had a handful of TRBV segments at higher frequency, with TRBV5-6, TRBV5-1 and TRBV20-1 among these.

Their recognized antigens are unknown. Prepared libraries of TCR beta cDNA carried unique molecular identifiers. Each CDR3 protein gets one entry after TCRdb re-called the PCR reads with MiXCR. The table lists around 710,000 distinct CDR3 sequences, roughly 50% of them singletons. Sequencing was done on a sample of blood. These receptor sequences come from a girl aged 10 to 17 with multiple sclerosis.

This clonotype occurred a few times. The DNA of the CDR3 is TGCAGCGTTGAAGGGACAGGGGGCAACGAGCAGTACTTC. Its protein is CSVEGTGGNEQYF. This chain uses TRBV29-1 with TRBJ2-7; TRBD1 agrees at 11 bases. V trimming: 1 base; J trimming: 5 bases; junction bases outside the gene matches: 1. Germline V CDR1 and CDR2: SQVTM, ANQGSEA. The CDR3 contains 13 residues.

V and J are TRBV6-1 and TRBJ2-3; D perhaps matches TRBD2 (6 bases). The CDR3 contains 15 residues. CDR1 and CDR2 (germline): MNHNS, SASEGT. V gave up 3 bases and J gave up 0 bases, with 10 bases separating them. In DNA form, the CDR3 reads TGTGCCAGCAGTGAGGGACTTCCTAGCACAGATACGCAGTATTTT. This encodes CASSEGLPSTDTQYF.

V is TRBV13 and J is TRBJ2-4; D might be TRBD1 or TRBD2, each matching 5 bases. This CDR3 spans 13 amino acids. The germline V and J ends were trimmed by 2 bases and 7 bases, with 9 bases remaining between them. Germline V gene lookup returns CDR1 PRHDT and CDR2 FYEKMQ (reference sequence). CDR3 loop: CASSLMGDNIQYF. For the CDR3, the DNA is TGTGCCAGCAGCTTAATGGGGGACAACATTCAGTACTTC. Using reference TRBV13 and TRBJ2-4 for the parts outside the CDR3, the full variable domain is AAGVIQSPRHLIKEKRETATLKCYPIPRHDTVYWYQQGPGQDPQFLISFYEKMQSDKGSIPDRFSAQQFSDYHSELNMSSLELGDSALYFCASSLMGDNIQYFGAGTRLSVL.

This rearrangement joins TRBV10-3 to TRBJ1-4; D perhaps matches TRBD1 (6 bases). The CDR3 is 15 amino acids. Germline V gives CDR1 ENHRY, CDR2 SYGVKD. Trimming took 1 base from V and 7 from J, leaving 13 bases between them. CDR3 residues: CAISEYREDGEKLFF. The DNA of the CDR3 is TGTGCCATCAGTGAGTACAGGGAAGATGGTGAAAAACTGTTTTTT.

This clonotype was seen a few times. The V call is TRBV5-1, the J call TRBJ2-3; TRBD2 matches at 9 bases. CDR1 is SGHRS and CDR2 is YFSETQ in the germline V gene. This CDR3 has 15 residues. V lost 3 bases to trimming and J lost 4 bases; unmatched junction nucleotides: 6. DNA of the CDR3: TGCGCCAGCAGCTGGAGCGGGAGGCCGCCAGATACGCAGTATTTT. Translated, it gives CASSWSGRPPDTQYF.

Note on this clonotype: One end of the junction is discordant with germline, which a read error may explain. The chain combines TRBV11-3 with TRBJ2-1, with TRBD2 matching 8 bases. Germline CDR1 and CDR2: SGHNT and YENEEA. The CDR3 is made up of 14 amino acids. The CDR3 coding sequence is TGTGCCGGCAGCCGATGGACTAGCCAGAATGAGCAGTTCTTC. Translation gives CAGSRWTSQNEQFF.

The chain carries TRBV20-1 and TRBJ2-4; the D gene is possibly TRBD2 (7 bases). Judging by the DNA end, TRBJ2-7 fits better; the J call may be wrong. The CDR3 contains 15 residues. Germline V gives CDR1 DFQATT, CDR2 SNEGSKA (reference sequence). The CDR3 loop is CSASGGERGSYEQYF. CDR3 DNA: TGCAGTGCTAGTGGGGGCGAGCGGGGTTCCTACGAGCAGTACTTC.

The chain uses TRBV4-3 and TRBJ1-2; 9 bases match TRBD1. Unmatched junction bases numbered 2, after V lost 0 bases and J lost 6 bases. The germline V gene encodes CDR1 LGHNA and CDR2 YSLEER. The CDR3 runs to 14 residues. For the CDR3, the DNA is TGCGCCAGCAGCCAAGATCGGACAGGGGATGGCTACACCTTC. This sequence encodes CASSQDRTGDGYTF.

The chain couples TRBV20-1 to TRBJ1-5, with TRBD1 matching 9 bases. V lost 6 bases and J lost 3; bases outside the gene matches: 6. The CDR3 loop spans 14 amino acids. The germline gives CDR1 DFQATT, CDR2 SNEGSKA (reference sequence). The CDR3 DNA follows: TGCAGTGCCTCGACAGGGGGGGACAATCAGCCCCAGCATTTT. Its translation is CSASTGGDNQPQHF.

This clonotype was detected only a few times. The chain uses TRBV7-2 and TRBJ2-1; 7 bases agree with TRBD2. CDR3 size: 14 residues. Germline V gene sequence: CDR1 SGHTA, CDR2 FQGNSA. V was pared by 5 bases and J by 6 bases, with 7 bases of the junction left unmatched. In DNA form, the CDR3 reads TGTGCCAGCAGCCGTCAGCGGGATGTCAATGAGCAGTTCTTC. Its translation is CASSRQRDVNEQFF. Filled out from reference TRBV7-2 and TRBJ2-1, the complete variable domain reads GAGVSQSPSNKVTEKGKDVELRCDPISGHTALYWYRQSLGQGLEFLIYFQGNSAPDKSGLPSDRFSAERTGGSVSTLTIQRTQQEDSAVYLCASSRQRDVNEQFFGPGTRLTVL.

This clonotype was detected only once. The chain combines TRBV12-3 or TRBV12-4 with TRBJ1-4, with D perhaps TRBD1 (5 bases). The V end was cut by 8 bases, the J end by 10 bases, with 11 bases between. The CDR3 has 11 amino acids. CDR3 sequence: CASLWQGKLFF. The CDR3, as DNA: TGTGCCAGCCTTTGGCAGGGAAAACTGTTTTTT.

This clonotype showed up just a few times. This sequence joins TRBV10-3 and TRBJ2-7, with 7 bases aligning to TRBD1. CDR1 is ENHRY and CDR2 is SYGVKD in the germline V gene. The CDR3 runs 14 residues. With V trimmed by 0 bases and J by 7 bases, 6 bases remained unmatched. CDR3 amino acids: CAISESDRVREQYF. The CDR3, as DNA: TGTGCCATCAGTGAGTCCGACAGGGTGAGGGAGCAGTACTTC.

CDR3 in DNA: TGCGCCAGCAGCTTGGTGCGGAGCGAGAGGTTTGACAATGAGCAGTTCTTC. It is translated as CASSLVRSERFDNEQFF. The rearrangement uses TRBV5-1 and TRBJ2-1; D gene ambiguous. Germline assignment: CDR1 SGHRS and CDR2 YFSETQ. CDR3 length: 17 residues. V shed 0 bases and J shed 5 bases, with 18 bases lying between them.

This sequence joins TRBV5-1 and TRBJ1-5; weak D call: TRBD1 (6 bases). The CDR3 totals 15 residues. Germline V lookup: CDR1 SGHRS, CDR2 YFSETQ. The V end lost 5 bases, the J end lost 0 bases, and 12 bases lay between the germline ends. The CDR3 is CASRPGEYSNQPQHF. CDR3 nucleotides: TGCGCCAGCAGACCAGGGGAGTATAGCAATCAGCCCCAGCATTTT. Based on the CDR3 plus reference TRBV5-1 and TRBJ1-5, the full variable domain is KAGVTQTPRYLIKTRGQQVTLSCSPISGHRSVSWYQQTPGQGLQFLFEYFSETQRNKGNFPGRFSGRQFSNSRSEMNVSTLELGDSALYLCASRPGEYSNQPQHFGDGTRLSIL.

The rearrangement joins TRBV15 to TRBJ2-3; a possible D gene is TRBD2 (5 bases). Germline-derived CDR1 and CDR2 are LNHNV and YYDKDF (reference sequence). The V and J ends lost 0 bases and 4 bases respectively, with 8 bases between them. This CDR3 is 14 amino acids long. CDR3 loop: CATSRDKGADTQYF. The CDR3 nucleotides are TGTGCCACCAGCAGAGATAAGGGAGCAGATACGCAGTATTTT.

This clonotype occurred a few times. The genes are TRBV20-1 and TRBJ2-4; the D gene is possibly TRBD2 (6 bases). Germline V gene data show CDR1 as DFQATT and CDR2 as SNEGSKA (reference sequence). The length of the CDR3 is 16 residues. Trimming stripped 6 bases from V and 0 bases from J, with 18 bases between. CDR3 in DNA: TGCAGTGCCAACCGGGGACTGATACTAGCCAAAAACATTCAGTACTTC. This gives the protein CSANRGLILAKNIQYF.